This TCR beta chain was sequenced for a study of control samples from healthy donors and cancer patients. The V gene's germline CDR1 is SGHTA and CDR2 FQGNSA. V shed 5 bases and J 5 bases; nucleotides not matched to a gene: 3. The CDR3 contains 13 residues. Clones were sequenced by immunoSEQ multiplex PCR, and TCRdb holds only the in-frame ones, with some missing. In the table there are fewer than 200,000 clones, just over 90% of which are singletons. The receptor's source is a young man in good health. The sample consisted of blood. The chain uses TRBV7-2 and TRBJ1-5; TRBD1 matches at 7 bases. The CDR3 nucleotides are TGTGCCAGCAGCAGAGACAGGGATCAGCCCCAGCATTTT. Translating gives CASSRDRDQPQHF.